This T cell receptor (beta chain) appears in the sequencing data of a study of T cells in Graves' hyperthyroidism and ophthalmopathy. Study-level findings and limits: Also found in blood were most expanded thyroid clonotypes above 0.001.

RNA transcripts gave rise to amplified TCR beta CDR3 regions. The primer set for the first-round RT-PCR of the TCR CDR3 was HTBI. A single record per CDR3 protein comes from TCRdb applying MiXCR to the multiplex PCR reads. Here the sample spans hundreds of thousands of distinct CDR3 sequences, approximately 15% being singletons. The germline V gene encodes CDR1 MNHEY and CDR2 SMNVEV (reference sequence). The CDR3 is 16 amino acids. V was pared by 5 bases and J by 4 bases, with 8 bases of the junction left unmatched. Calling Graves' hyperthyroidism stable meant ophthalmopathy did not progress within 18 months. Uncontrolled infection, other autoimmune disease, pregnancy and lactation each barred patients from inclusion. In making diagnoses, clinical symptoms, serum thyroxine and TRAb, thyroid ultrasound and orbital computed tomography were all used. As for this clonotype: Its antigen is currently unknown.

The V and J genes are TRBV27 and TRBJ1-6; 7 bases match TRBD1. This receptor was obtained from a woman younger than 30 with Graves' hyperthyroidism. The sequenced sample was blood. The CDR3: CASSPDRAQYNSPLHF. DNA of the CDR3: TGTGCCAGCAGTCCTGACAGGGCGCAGTATAATTCACCCCTCCACTTT.